This T cell receptor beta chain originates from a study of graft-versus-host responses after intestinal transplantation. Study context: Tacrolimus plus steroids were given to all recipients for roughly three years, preceded by anti-thymocyte globulin induction.

Overall study results and limits: Among recipient marrow samples, GvH clones were found; some appeared first in ileum or blood.

In the case of this clone: Antigen: not known.

The germline V and J ends were trimmed by 4 bases and 1 base, with 10 bases remaining between them. The germline V gene encodes CDR1 SQVTM and CDR2 ANQGSEA. The CDR3 has 13 residues. The protocol was immunoSEQ multiplex PCR, while the TCRdb copy is restricted to in-frame clones and leaves out a portion. The data contain 40,000 to 55,000 clones, over 75% of them singletons. This chain links TRBV29-1 with TRBJ2-5, with a tentative D call TRBD1 (6 bases). This sequence was found in a human patient who received an intestinal transplant, so some T cells may come from the graft donor. Specimen: PBMCs, collected 524 days after transplant. CDR3 in DNA: TGCAGCGTTGGGGACACCCCCCAAGAGACCCAGTACTTC. As protein: CSVGDTPQETQYF.